This T cell receptor beta chain is drawn from a study of early stage breast cancer tumors. Study results and caveats: Blood repertoires resembled normal breast more than tumor. Compared with adjacent normal breast tissue, tumors showed 2 to 3-fold greater T cell density and higher clonality.

On this clone itself: The antigen remains undetermined.

CDR1 ENHRY and CDR2 SYGVKD come from the germline V gene. V was cut by 3 bases and J by 4 bases, with 10 bases left in between. The CDR3 loop spans 13 amino acids. Each sample had two DNA replicates, 0.5 to 0.65 ug blood or approximately 1.5 ug tissue. Some clones are missing from TCRdb's copy, which holds only in-frame ones; the method was immunoSEQ multiplex PCR. The sample yields about 10,000 clones, around 71% seen once. Material: breast tumor tissue. The J gene is TRBJ2-7, the V gene TRBV10-3; D remains unclear. This clonotype originated in a person in their fifties with breast cancer. CDR3 region: CAISEPQIYEQYF. The CDR3 region has the DNA TGTGCCATCAGTGAACCACAAATTTACGAGCAGTACTTC.